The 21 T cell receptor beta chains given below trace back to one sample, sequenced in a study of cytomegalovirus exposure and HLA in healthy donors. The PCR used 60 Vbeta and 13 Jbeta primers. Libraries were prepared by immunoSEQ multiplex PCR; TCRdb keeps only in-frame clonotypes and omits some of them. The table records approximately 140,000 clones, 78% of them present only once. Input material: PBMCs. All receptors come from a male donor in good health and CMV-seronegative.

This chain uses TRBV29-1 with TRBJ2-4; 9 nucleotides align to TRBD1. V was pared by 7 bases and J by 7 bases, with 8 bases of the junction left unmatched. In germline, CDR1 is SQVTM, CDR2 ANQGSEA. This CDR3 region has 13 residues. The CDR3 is CSAGTGSGNIQYF. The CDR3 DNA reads TGCAGCGCCGGGACAGGGTCGGGGAACATTCAGTACTTC.

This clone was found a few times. The CDR3 spells CASSLFAGDTEAFF. CDR3 sequence (DNA): TGCGCCAGCAGCCTTTTCGCAGGGGACACTGAAGCTTTCTTT. This chain connects TRBV4-3 to TRBJ1-1; D possibly corresponds to TRBD1 (6 bases). Trimming removed 4 bases from V and 3 bases from J, with 12 bases in between. This CDR3 has 14 amino acids. Germline V gene lookup returns CDR1 LGHNA and CDR2 YSLEER.

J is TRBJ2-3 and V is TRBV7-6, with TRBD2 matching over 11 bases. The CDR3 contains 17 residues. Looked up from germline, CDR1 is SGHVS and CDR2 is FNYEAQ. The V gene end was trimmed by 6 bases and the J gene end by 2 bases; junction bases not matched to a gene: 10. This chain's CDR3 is CASSNQLAGAYTDTQYF. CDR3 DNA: TGTGCCAGCAGTAACCAACTAGCGGGGGCCTACACAGATACGCAGTATTTT.

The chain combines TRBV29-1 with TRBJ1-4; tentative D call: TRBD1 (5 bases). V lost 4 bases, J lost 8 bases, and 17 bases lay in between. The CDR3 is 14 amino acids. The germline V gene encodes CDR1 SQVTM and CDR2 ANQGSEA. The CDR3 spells CSVAGHSAGEKLFF. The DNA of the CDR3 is TGCAGCGTTGCCGGACACTCGGCGGGGGAAAAACTGTTTTTT.

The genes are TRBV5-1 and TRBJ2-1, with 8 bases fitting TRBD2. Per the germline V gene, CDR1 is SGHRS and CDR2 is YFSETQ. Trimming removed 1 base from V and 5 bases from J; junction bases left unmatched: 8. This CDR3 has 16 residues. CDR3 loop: CASSLITSGGNNEQFF. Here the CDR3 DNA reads TGCGCCAGCAGCTTGATCACTAGCGGAGGAAACAATGAGCAGTTCTTC.

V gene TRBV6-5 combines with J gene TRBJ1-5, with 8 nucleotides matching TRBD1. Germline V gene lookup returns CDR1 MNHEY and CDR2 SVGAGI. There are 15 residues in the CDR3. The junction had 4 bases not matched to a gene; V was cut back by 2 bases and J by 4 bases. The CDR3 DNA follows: TGTGCCAGCAGTTACAGGCAGGGGGCGAATCAGCCCCAGCATTTT. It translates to CASSYRQGANQPQHF.

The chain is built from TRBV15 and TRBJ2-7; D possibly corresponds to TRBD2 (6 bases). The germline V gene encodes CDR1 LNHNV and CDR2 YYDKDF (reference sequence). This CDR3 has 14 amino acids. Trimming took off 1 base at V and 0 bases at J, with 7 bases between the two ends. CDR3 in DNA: TGTGCCACCAGCAGAGGGGGGGACTCCTACGAGCAGTACTTC. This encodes CATSRGGDSYEQYF. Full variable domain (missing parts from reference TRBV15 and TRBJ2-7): DAMVIQNPRYQVTQFGKPVTLSCSQTLNHNVMYWYQQKSSQAPKLLFHYYDKDFNNEADTPDNFQSRRPNTSFCFLDIRSPGLGDTAMYLCATSRGGDSYEQYFGPGTRLTVT.

CDR3 DNA sequence: TGTGCCAGCAGCAAAGACTCGGATACTGAAGCTTTCTTT. Its translation is CASSKDSDTEAFF. The genes are TRBV9 and TRBJ1-1; unclear D gene. The CDR3 is 13 residues long. The V and J ends lost 4 bases and 5 bases respectively, with 12 bases between them. Germline CDR1 reads SGDLS; CDR2 reads YYNGEE.

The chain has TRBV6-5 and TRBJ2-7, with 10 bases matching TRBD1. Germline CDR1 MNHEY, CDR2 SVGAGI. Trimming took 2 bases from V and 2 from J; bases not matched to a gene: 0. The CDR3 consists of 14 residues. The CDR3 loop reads CASSYGTGAYEQYF. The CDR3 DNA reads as TGTGCCAGCAGTTACGGGACAGGGGCCTACGAGCAGTACTTC.

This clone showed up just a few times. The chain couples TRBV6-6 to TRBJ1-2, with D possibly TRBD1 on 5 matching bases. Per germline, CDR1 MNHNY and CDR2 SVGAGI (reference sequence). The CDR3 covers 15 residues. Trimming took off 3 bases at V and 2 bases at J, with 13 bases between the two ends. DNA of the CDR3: TGTGCCAGCAGTTATTTGGGCGGGGGGAACTATGGCTACACCTTC. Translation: CASSYLGGGNYGYTF.

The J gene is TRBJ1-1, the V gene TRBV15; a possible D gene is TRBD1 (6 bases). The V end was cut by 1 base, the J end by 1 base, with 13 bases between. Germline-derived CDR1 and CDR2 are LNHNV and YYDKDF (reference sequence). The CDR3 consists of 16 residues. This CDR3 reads CATSRGWGRGNTEAFF. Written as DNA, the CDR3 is TGTGCCACCAGCAGAGGTTGGGGCAGGGGGAACACTGAAGCTTTCTTT.

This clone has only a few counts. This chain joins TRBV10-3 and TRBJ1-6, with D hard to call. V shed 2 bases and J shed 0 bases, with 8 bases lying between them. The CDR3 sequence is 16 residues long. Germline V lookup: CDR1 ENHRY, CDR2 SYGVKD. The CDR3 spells CAISERTSSYNSPLHF. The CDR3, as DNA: TGTGCCATCAGTGAGCGCACGAGCTCCTATAATTCACCCCTCCACTTT.

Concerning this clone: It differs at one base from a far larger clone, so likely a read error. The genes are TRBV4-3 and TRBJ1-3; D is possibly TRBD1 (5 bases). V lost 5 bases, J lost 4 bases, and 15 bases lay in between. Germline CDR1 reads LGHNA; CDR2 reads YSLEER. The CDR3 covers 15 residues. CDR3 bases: TGCGCCAGCAGCTTGGCCCCGGGGGTAGGAAACACCATATATTTT. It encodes CASSLAPGVGNTIYF.

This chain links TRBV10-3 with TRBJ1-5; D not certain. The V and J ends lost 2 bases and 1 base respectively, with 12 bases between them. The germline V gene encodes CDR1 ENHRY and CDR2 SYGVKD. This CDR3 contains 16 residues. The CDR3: CAISELEWRSNQPQHF. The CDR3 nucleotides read TGTGCCATCAGTGAGCTTGAGTGGAGAAGCAATCAGCCCCAGCATTTT.

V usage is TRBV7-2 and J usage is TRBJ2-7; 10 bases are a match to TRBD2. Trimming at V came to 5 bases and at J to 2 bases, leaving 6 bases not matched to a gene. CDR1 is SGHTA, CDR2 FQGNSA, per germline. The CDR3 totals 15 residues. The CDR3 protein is CASSKTSGLPYEQYF. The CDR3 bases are TGTGCCAGCAGCAAGACTAGCGGGCTCCCCTACGAGCAGTACTTC.

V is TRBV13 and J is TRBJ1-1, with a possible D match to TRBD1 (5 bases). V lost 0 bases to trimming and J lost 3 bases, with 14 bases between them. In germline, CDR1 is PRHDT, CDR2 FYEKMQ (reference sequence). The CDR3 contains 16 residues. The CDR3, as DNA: TGTGCCAGCAGCTTAGGCCGTAGGGGATGGGACACTGAAGCTTTCTTT. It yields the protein CASSLGRRGWDTEAFF. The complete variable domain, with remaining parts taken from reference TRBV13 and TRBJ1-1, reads AAGVIQSPRHLIKEKRETATLKCYPIPRHDTVYWYQQGPGQDPQFLISFYEKMQSDKGSIPDRFSAQQFSDYHSELNMSSLELGDSALYFCASSLGRRGWDTEAFFGQGTRLTVV.

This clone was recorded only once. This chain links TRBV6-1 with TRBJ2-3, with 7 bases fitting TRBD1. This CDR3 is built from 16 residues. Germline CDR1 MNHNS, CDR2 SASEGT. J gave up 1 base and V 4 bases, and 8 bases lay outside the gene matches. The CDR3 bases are TGTGCCAGCAGTGGACAGACAGGGCCGGGCACAGATACGCAGTATTTT. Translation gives CASSGQTGPGTDTQYF.

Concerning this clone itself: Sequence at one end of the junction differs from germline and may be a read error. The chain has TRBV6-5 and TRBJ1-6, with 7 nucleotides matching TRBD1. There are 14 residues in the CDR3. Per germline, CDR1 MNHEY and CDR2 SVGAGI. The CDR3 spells CASSRGTDKSPLHF. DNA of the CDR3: TGTGCCAGCAGCCGCGGGACAGATAAGTCACCCCTCCACTTT.

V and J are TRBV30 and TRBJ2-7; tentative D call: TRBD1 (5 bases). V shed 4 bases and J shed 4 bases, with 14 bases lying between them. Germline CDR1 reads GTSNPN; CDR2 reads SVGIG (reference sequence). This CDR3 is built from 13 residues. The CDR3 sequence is CAWKLGVGYEQYF. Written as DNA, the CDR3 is TGTGCCTGGAAGTTAGGGGTTGGTTACGAGCAGTACTTC.

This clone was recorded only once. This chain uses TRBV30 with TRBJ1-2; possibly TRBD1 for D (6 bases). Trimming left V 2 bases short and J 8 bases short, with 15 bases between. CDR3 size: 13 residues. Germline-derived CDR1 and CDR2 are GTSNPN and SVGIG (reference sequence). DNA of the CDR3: TGTGCCTGGAGTAGATCGGGACATAGGGGCTACACCTTC. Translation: CAWSRSGHRGYTF.

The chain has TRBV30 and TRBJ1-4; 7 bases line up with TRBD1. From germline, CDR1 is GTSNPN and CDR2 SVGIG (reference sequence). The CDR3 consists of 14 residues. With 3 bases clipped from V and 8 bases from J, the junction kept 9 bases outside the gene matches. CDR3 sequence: CAWSPTGTREKLFF. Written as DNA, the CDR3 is TGTGCCTGGAGCCCGACAGGGACCAGGGAAAAACTGTTTTTT.